Shown below are 5 T cell receptor beta chains from a single sample sequenced in a study of cytomegalovirus exposure and HLA in healthy donors. Use of 60 Vbeta and 13 Jbeta primers characterized the PCR. Clones were read by immunoSEQ multiplex PCR, and TCRdb kept only the in-frame ones, dropping some. The sample has 65,000 to 70,000 clones; around 78% are singletons. The source material was PBMCs. The source of these receptors is a man aged 45-65 years in good health and CMV-seronegative.

V gene TRBV5-1 combines with J gene TRBJ2-5, with 9 bases lining up with TRBD1. The CDR3 contains 14 residues. The ends lost 4 bases at V and 2 bases at J; junction bases unmatched: 3. Germline V CDR1 and CDR2: SGHRS, YFSETQ. The CDR3 DNA sequence: TGCGCCAGCAGCGTGACAGGGGGGCAAGAGACCCAGTACTTC. Encoded protein: CASSVTGGQETQYF.

The rearrangement links TRBV28 to TRBJ2-2; 7 positions agree with TRBD2. The CDR3 has 15 amino acids. Germline assignment: CDR1 MDHEN and CDR2 SYDVKM. After removal of 7 bases from V and 2 bases from J, the junction contained 7 bases not matched to a gene. CDR3 loop: CASTQSGVNTGELFF. The CDR3 DNA reads TGTGCCAGCACCCAGAGCGGGGTAAACACCGGGGAGCTGTTTTTT.

Concerning this clone: A read error may account for a junction end that differs from germline. The chain joins TRBV15 to TRBJ1-4, with TRBD1 matching 7 bases. This CDR3 has 15 amino acids. Germline CDR1 is LNHNV and CDR2 is YYDKDF (reference sequence). In DNA form, the CDR3 reads TGTGCCACCAACAGATCGGACAGGTACCATGAAAAACTGTTTTTT. Protein product: CATNRSDRYHEKLFF. The whole variable domain, filled in from reference TRBV15 and TRBJ1-4, reads DAMVIQNPRYQVTQFGKPVTLSCSQTLNHNVMYWYQQKSSQAPKLLFHYYDKDFNNEADTPDNFQSRRPNTSFCFLDIRSPGLGDTAMYLCATNRSDRYHEKLFFGSGTQLSVL.

This clone was found a few times. This CDR3 reads CASSIGRPGDTQYF. As DNA, the CDR3 is TGTGCCAGTAGTATCGGCCGGCCCGGGGATACGCAGTATTTT. The chain employs TRBV19 and TRBJ2-3; D gene ambiguous. The CDR3 contains 14 residues. Germline V CDR1 and CDR2: LNHDA, SQIVND (reference sequence). The V gene lost 3 bases and the J gene lost 6 bases, with 13 bases spanning the gap.

The CDR3 nucleotides are TGCGCCAGCAGCTCGCAGGGGGGCTCTGGAAACACCATATATTTT. As protein: CASSSQGGSGNTIYF. The gene calls are TRBV5-1 and TRBJ1-3, with 7 bases fitting TRBD1. Germline values: CDR1 SGHRS, CDR2 YFSETQ. CDR3 length: 15 amino acids. V dropped 3 bases and J dropped 0; count of bases not matched to a gene: 3.